These 25 T cell receptor beta chains were sequenced from one sample in a study of glioma-infiltrating T cells. The iRepertoire nested amplicon-rescue multiplex PCR amplified TCR alpha and beta CDR3s from RNA. In TCRdb, the multiplex PCR reads were re-called with MiXCR into one record per CDR3 protein. The sample gives tens of thousands of distinct CDR3 sequences, approximately 40% of which show up once; about two fifths is in the top ten. Material: glioma tissue, nonneoplastic brain tissue, or PBMCs (not recorded which). The origin of the receptors is a human donor with low-grade glioma or glioblastoma, undergoing nonglioma brain surgery, or in good health (not recorded which).

Note on this clonotype: Germline is not matched at one junction end, which may reflect a read error. The chain carries TRBV4-1 and TRBJ2-1; 7 bases fit TRBD2. Per germline, CDR1 MGHRA and CDR2 YSYEKL. This CDR3 region has 15 residues. CDR3 nucleotides: TGTGCCAGCAGCTTCGTCTCGACTAGCCTGCCTCGGCAGTCCTTC. As protein: CASSFVSTSLPRQSF.

Ten or more counts support this clonotype. This rearrangement joins TRBV19 to TRBJ2-1; D unresolved. The CDR3 sequence is 13 residues long. Germline lookup yields CDR1 LNHDA and CDR2 SQIVND (reference sequence). Trimming stripped 10 bases from V and 9 bases from J, with 19 bases between. CDR3: CATNGRLDGEQFF. The DNA of the CDR3 is TGTGCCACGAATGGGCGCCTCGACGGTGAGCAGTTCTTC.

This clonotype came up once. One end of the junction is discordant with germline, which a read error may explain. The chain carries TRBV28 and TRBJ2-5; tentatively, D is TRBD1 (5 bases). Germline V gene lookup returns CDR1 MDHEN and CDR2 SYDVKM. The CDR3 covers 13 residues. CDR3 sequence: CASSSRGSETQYF. Written as DNA, the CDR3 is TGTGCCAGCAGTTCTAGGGGCTCAGAGACTCAGTACTTC.

On this clonotype: At one of its ends the junction is not consistent with the germline gene, which may arise from a read error. The J gene is TRBJ2-1, the V gene TRBV24-1, with 11 bases aligning to TRBD2. CDR1 and CDR2 from the germline V gene are KGHDR and SFDVKD. The CDR3 contains 18 residues. CDR3 sequence: CATSDLASGGSSHNEQFF. Here the CDR3 DNA reads TGTGCCACCAGTGATTTAGCTAGCGGGGGGTCCTCCCACAATGAGCAGTTCTTC.

With regard to this clonotype: This CDR3 fails to terminate in the conserved phenylalanine or tryptophan, so it likely reflects a read error. The V and J genes are TRBV20-1 and TRBJ2-2, with D unclear. This CDR3 spans 13 amino acids. CDR1 and CDR2 from the germline V gene are DFQATT and SNEGSKA (reference sequence). The CDR3 region is CSVETRNTGELFL. The CDR3 DNA is TGCAGCGTTGAAACCAGGAACACCGGGGAGCTGTTTTTA.

For this clonotype: The CDR3 does not end in the conserved phenylalanine or tryptophan, so this is likely a read error. The V call is TRBV20-1, the J call TRBJ2-7, with D maybe TRBD1 (5 bases). Trimming removed 4 bases at V and 3 bases at J, with 13 bases between. The CDR3 has 13 amino acids. Germline V gene data show CDR1 as DFQATT and CDR2 as SNEGSKA (reference sequence). The DNA of the CDR3 is TGCAGTGCTAAAGATTTAGGGGACTACGAGCAGTACTCC. As protein: CSAKDLGDYEQYS.

This clonotype has ten or more counts. The chain uses TRBV24-1 and TRBJ2-2; the D call may be TRBD1 or TRBD2 (6 bases each). Per germline, CDR1 KGHDR and CDR2 SFDVKD. The CDR3 sequence is 13 residues long. Trimming took off 9 bases at V and 5 bases at J, with 12 bases between the two ends. The CDR3 spells CATAEGGTGELFF. CDR3 bases: TGTGCCACCGCCGAGGGGGGAACCGGGGAGCTGTTTTTT.

This clonotype appeared many times. The CDR3 nucleotides are TGTGCCAGCAGAAGACAGAACTCTGGAAACACCATATATTTT. The encoded protein is CASRRQNSGNTIYF. V and J are TRBV7-9 and TRBJ1-3; D may be TRBD1 (5 bases). Trimming removed 6 bases at V and 0 bases at J, with 9 bases between. Germline V CDR1 and CDR2: SEHNR, FQNEAQ (reference sequence). The CDR3 runs to 14 residues.

The chain joins TRBV27 to TRBJ2-7; 7 nucleotides align to TRBD1. The CDR3 extends over 15 amino acids. J was trimmed by 5 bases and V by 5 bases; bases with no gene match: 12. CDR1 is MNHEY and CDR2 is SMNVEV in the germline V gene (reference sequence). The CDR3 DNA is TGTGCCAGCAGTCAGAGACAGGGTACCATTAACGAGCAGTACTTC. Translating it yields CASSQRQGTINEQYF.

This clonotype was counted many times. J is TRBJ2-7 and V is TRBV4-3; 9 bases are a match to TRBD1. The CDR3 is 15 amino acids. Germline V CDR1 and CDR2: LGHNA, YSLEER. V shed 4 bases and J 3 bases; nucleotides not matched to a gene: 7. CDR3 sequence (DNA): TGCGCCAGCAGCCGGGGGGGGACAGGGAGCTACGAGCAGTACTTC. Its protein product is CASSRGGTGSYEQYF.

This clonotype was seen repeatedly, ten times or more. The rearrangement uses TRBV25-1 and TRBJ2-3, with D hard to call. Germline assignment: CDR1 MGHDK and CDR2 SYGVNS. This CDR3 region has 14 residues. Trimming stripped 1 base from V and 4 bases from J, with 9 bases between. The CDR3 here is CASSEFVMADTQYF. As DNA, the CDR3 is TGTGCCAGCAGTGAATTCGTGATGGCAGATACGCAGTATTTT.

By sample fraction, this clonotype is medium-sized. The chain uses TRBV27 and TRBJ2-3, with 7 bases lining up with TRBD1. Losses at the gene ends were 2 bases for V and 10 bases for J; bases not matched to a gene: 3. There are 12 residues in the CDR3. The germline V gene encodes CDR1 MNHEY and CDR2 SMNVEV (reference sequence). The CDR3 region has the DNA TGTGCCAGCAGTTTAATCCAGGGGGCGCAGTATTTT. Its translation: CASSLIQGAQYF.

This clonotype was seen repeatedly, ten times or more. The chain combines TRBV7-8 with TRBJ2-2; D may be TRBD1 (5 bases). CDR1 and CDR2 from the germline V gene are SGHVS and FQNEAQ. CDR3 length: 14 amino acids. V was clipped by 5 bases and J by 4 bases, with 11 bases between them. The DNA of the CDR3 is TGTGCCAGCAGCACAAACAGGTTCACCGGGGAGCTGTTTTTT. It encodes CASSTNRFTGELFF.

This clonotype has ten or more counts. V usage is TRBV7-2 and J usage is TRBJ2-5, with 10 bases matching TRBD2. There are 17 residues in the CDR3. V gave up 5 bases and J gave up 7 bases; unmatched junction bases: 16. Germline V gene lookup returns CDR1 SGHTA and CDR2 FQGNSA. CDR3 sequence (DNA): TGTGCCAGCAGCCAACGAGCGGGGGGGGTTTTTTTAGCGACCCAGTACTTC. Translating gives CASSQRAGGVFLATQYF.

This clonotype was recorded at least ten times. The J gene is TRBJ1-4, the V gene TRBV14; no clear D gene. The CDR3 is 18 amino acids. V lost 2 bases, J lost 0 bases, and 16 bases lay in between. The germline V gene has CDR1 SGHDN and CDR2 FVKESK. CDR3 protein: CASSQLPVSQATNEKLFF. The CDR3 DNA reads as TGTGCCAGCAGCCAACTGCCAGTTAGTCAAGCAACTAATGAAAAACTGTTTTTT.

In this sample, this clonotype turned up many times. The chain has TRBV4-2 and TRBJ1-2; 7 nucleotides match TRBD1. The CDR3 has 15 amino acids. The germline V gene encodes CDR1 LGHNA and CDR2 YNFKEQ. The V segment lost 1 base and the J segment 7 bases; nucleotides outside the gene matches: 9. The CDR3 is CASSQAPQGEGGYTF. Here the CDR3 DNA reads TGTGCCAGCAGCCAAGCACCCCAGGGGGAAGGTGGCTACACCTTC.

This clonotype was detected many times. V gene TRBV20-1 combines with J gene TRBJ2-5; D might be TRBD2 (6 bases). This CDR3 is 13 amino acids long. V lost 3 bases and J 4 bases, leaving 12 bases between the germline ends. Germline CDR1 reads DFQATT; CDR2 reads SNEGSKA (reference sequence). CDR3: CSASSPGVETQYF. DNA of the CDR3: TGCAGTGCTAGTAGTCCGGGGGTAGAGACCCAGTACTTC.

The chain combines TRBV6-5 with TRBJ2-3, with a weak D call TRBD1 (6 bases). V shed 4 bases and J shed 4 bases, with 12 bases lying between them. Germline CDR1 and CDR2: MNHEY and SVGAGI. The CDR3 has 14 amino acids. The CDR3 loop is CASSSLGGADTQYF. CDR3 coding DNA: TGTGCCAGCAGTTCCTTAGGGGGTGCAGATACGCAGTATTTT.

This clonotype showed up just a few times. The V and J genes are TRBV5-6 and TRBJ2-5; 11 bases match TRBD2. V gave up 3 bases and J gave up 5 bases; unmatched junction bases: 6. Germline V CDR1 and CDR2: SGHDT, YYEEEE. The CDR3 totals 15 residues. CDR3 DNA sequence: TGTGCCAGCAGCTCGTCTAGCGGGAGGCTGGAGACCCAGTACTTC. This gives the protein CASSSSSGRLETQYF.

Concerning this clonotype: A much larger clone differs by one base, so this may be a read error. The chain uses TRBV18 and TRBJ2-7; possibly TRBD2 for D (6 bases). The CDR3 totals 14 residues. Germline V gives CDR1 KGHSH, CDR2 LQKENI. The CDR3 reads CAGSPTSFFYEQYF. As DNA, the CDR3 is TGTGCCGGCTCACCGACTAGTTTTTTCTACGAGCAGTACTTC. Filled out from reference TRBV18 and TRBJ2-7, the complete variable domain reads NAGVMQNPRHLVRRRGQEARLRCSPMKGHSHVYWYRQLPEEGLKFMVYLQKENIIDESGMPKERFSAEFPKEGPSILRIQQVVRGDSAAYFCAGSPTSFFYEQYFGPGTRLTVT.

This clonotype was observed at least ten times. The chain is built from TRBV2 and TRBJ1-5; D call uncertain. The V end was cut by 7 bases, the J end by 2 bases, with 12 bases between. The CDR3 is 14 amino acids. Germline loops: CDR1 SNHLY, CDR2 FYNNEI. The CDR3 nucleotides are TGTGCCAGCACGGTGGCTGCTGGCAATCAGCCCCAGCATTTT. Its protein is CASTVAAGNQPQHF.

To note about this clonotype: No conserved phenylalanine or tryptophan ends this CDR3, so it is likely a read error. The V and J genes are TRBV20-1 and TRBJ1-1; D might be TRBD1 (5 bases). Germline loops: CDR1 DFQATT, CDR2 SNEGSKA (reference sequence). There are 16 residues in the CDR3. The CDR3 DNA is TGCAGTGCTAGGGTGGGACCGATAGCCATGAACACTGGAGCTTTCCTT. Protein: CSARVGPIAMNTGAFL.

This clonotype has at least ten counts. V is TRBV14 and J is TRBJ2-3; 7 nucleotides line up with TRBD2. The CDR3 is 18 amino acids. Germline assignment: CDR1 SGHDN and CDR2 FVKESK. Losses at the gene ends were 4 bases for V and 2 bases for J; bases not matched to a gene: 15. CDR3 in amino acids: CASSRRTGTTLVTDTQYF. The CDR3 DNA reads TGTGCCAGCAGCCGACGAACCGGGACTACCCTTGTCACAGATACGCAGTATTTT.

Of note for this clonotype: This sequence may be a read error, since a much larger clone differs from it by one base. The rearrangement joins TRBV9 to TRBJ2-3; D unclear. The V end lost 1 base, the J end lost 3 bases, and 6 bases lay between the germline ends. The germline CDR1 and CDR2 sequences are SGDLS and YYNGEE. This CDR3 region has 13 residues. The DNA of the CDR3 is TGTGCCAGCAGCGTATTAGGGACAGATACGCAGTATTTT. Translation: CASSVLGTDTQYF. The variable domain in full, completed from reference TRBV9 and TRBJ2-3, reads DSGVTQTPKHLITATGQRVTLRCSPRSGDLSVYWYQQSLDQGLQFLIQYYNGEERAKGNILERFSAQQFPDLHSELNLSSLELGDSALYFCASSVLGTDTQYFGPGTRLTVL.

Worth noting for this clonotype: The limits of the CDR3 on the DNA are not certain, so only TCRdb's listed CDR3 is given. CDR3 sequence: CASSFYICSARTLAGVGQTQYF. The chain joins TRBV2 to TRBJ2-5; the table's D call TRBD2 went unverified against the DNA. Germline CDR1 reads SNHLY; CDR2 reads FYNNEI. The CDR3 has 22 residues if both end residues are counted.